These 29 T cell receptor beta chains share one sample of origin, sequenced in a study of OX40 agonist ivuxolimab in advanced cancers. The method was the immunoSEQ multiplex PCR assay. TCRdb stores this immuneACCESS table with in-frame sequences only. Part of the clones is absent; in the studies checked, under half of the shortfall reflects unresolved V genes, and no reason is known for the rest. In this sample the table shows over 10,000 clones, approximately 76% of which occur a single time. In total, the top ten clones hold about 29% of the sample. This specimen was CD4+ or CD8+ T cells sorted from blood, taken in a trial of the OX40 agonist ivuxolimab. These receptor sequences come from an adult with an advanced solid tumor such as melanoma, head and neck, liver or kidney cancer.

In this sample, this clone turned up a few times. The gene calls are TRBV10-3 and TRBJ1-2, with TRBD1 identical over 9 bases. The CDR3 covers 13 residues. With V trimmed by 5 bases and J by 6 bases, 4 bases remained unmatched. The V gene's germline CDR1 is ENHRY and CDR2 SYGVKD. The DNA for the CDR3 is TGTGCCATCAGTTTACAGGGGGCGAATGGCTACACCTTC. It codes for CAISLQGANGYTF.

The table lists this clone with a few counts. The rearrangement uses TRBV5-6 and TRBJ2-7; D is perhaps TRBD1 (7 bases). Trimming stripped 0 bases from V and 3 bases from J, with 16 bases between. This CDR3 region has 16 residues. Germline CDR1 and CDR2: SGHDT and YYEEEE. CDR3 nucleotides: TGTGCCAGCAGCTTGGCCAATCCAGGGGGGAACTACGAGCAGTACTTC. Translated, it gives CASSLANPGGNYEQYF. Full variable domain (missing parts from reference TRBV5-6 and TRBJ2-7): DAGVTQSPTHLIKTRGQQVTLRCSPKSGHDTVSWYQQALGQGPQFIFQYYEEEERQRGNFPDRFSGHQFPNYSSELNVNALLLGDSALYLCASSLANPGGNYEQYFGPGTRLTVT.

This clone occurred a few times. The V call is TRBV27, the J call TRBJ2-2, with D uncertain. The germline V gene has CDR1 MNHEY and CDR2 SMNVEV (reference sequence). CDR3 length: 13 amino acids. Trimming cost V 3 bases and J 0 bases, with 2 bases left between them. This chain's CDR3 is CASSFSNTGELFF. CDR3 nucleotide sequence: TGTGCCAGCAGTTTTTCGAACACCGGGGAGCTGTTTTTT.

The rearrangement uses TRBV11-3 and TRBJ1-2, with 7 bases lining up with TRBD1. This CDR3 spans 13 amino acids. The J segment lost 4 bases and the V segment lost 4 bases, leaving 3 bases of the junction unmatched. Germline CDR1 and CDR2: SGHNT and YENEEA. The CDR3 coding sequence is TGTGCCAGCAGCTCGGGGACAGTCTATGGCTACACCTTC. It yields the protein CASSSGTVYGYTF.

The rearrangement joins TRBV19 to TRBJ1-2; 7 nucleotides agree with TRBD1. After removal of 7 bases from V and 0 bases from J, the junction contained 8 bases not matched to a gene. Per germline, CDR1 LNHDA and CDR2 SQIVND (reference sequence). The CDR3 sequence is 15 residues long. The CDR3 region is CASTLGQSPNYGYTF. The CDR3 nucleotides are TGTGCCAGTACCCTGGGACAGAGCCCTAACTATGGCTACACCTTC.

V is TRBV10-3 and J is TRBJ2-3; the match to TRBD1 covers 7 bases. The CDR3 runs to 15 residues. Germline CDR1 ENHRY, CDR2 SYGVKD. V shed 7 bases and J 2 bases; nucleotides not matched to a gene: 9. In DNA, the CDR3 is TGTGCCATCAAGAGGGGACAGTCTTCCACAGATACGCAGTATTTT. Its translation: CAIKRGQSSTDTQYF.

This rearrangement joins TRBV5-1 to TRBJ2-7; D may be TRBD1 (6 bases). The CDR3 consists of 14 residues. CDR1 is SGHRS and CDR2 is YFSETQ in the germline V gene. With 4 bases removed from V and 2 bases from J, the gap between germline ends came to 13 bases. The CDR3: CASSLRDKTYEQYF. CDR3 in DNA: TGCGCCAGCAGCCTCCGGGACAAAACCTACGAGCAGTACTTC. The whole variable domain, filled in from reference TRBV5-1 and TRBJ2-7, reads KAGVTQTPRYLIKTRGQQVTLSCSPISGHRSVSWYQQTPGQGLQFLFEYFSETQRNKGNFPGRFSGRQFSNSRSEMNVSTLELGDSALYLCASSLRDKTYEQYFGPGTRLTVT.

This chain uses TRBV27 with TRBJ1-2; TRBD1 matches at 7 bases. The trim removed 4 bases at V and 4 bases at J, leaving 9 bases unmatched. Germline CDR1 and CDR2: MNHEY and SMNVEV (reference sequence). CDR3 length: 15 amino acids. The CDR3 bases are TGTGCCAGCAGTTCCGGTCCAGGGGGGGGCTATGGCTACACCTTC. This gives the protein CASSSGPGGGYGYTF.

As to this clone: Germline and junction disagree at one end, which may indicate a read error. The CDR3 coding sequence is TGTGCCAACAGCTCACGTGATGGGACGGTCTACGAGCAGTACTTC. This gives the protein CANSSRDGTVYEQYF. The chain joins TRBV7-8 to TRBJ2-7; either TRBD1 or TRBD2 may fit D (5 bases each). Germline V lookup: CDR1 SGHVS, CDR2 FQNEAQ. The CDR3 contains 15 residues.

In its sample, this clone was seen once. The chain's CDR3 is CASSWPLGVYEQYF. For the CDR3, the DNA is TGTGCCAGCAGCTGGCCCCTCGGGGTATACGAGCAGTACTTC. The chain uses TRBV7-2 and TRBJ2-7, with D perhaps matching TRBD2 (5 bases). Germline V lookup: CDR1 SGHTA, CDR2 FQGNSA. Trimming stripped 4 bases from V and 4 bases from J, with 14 bases between. This CDR3 has 14 amino acids.

This clone showed up just once. The chain employs TRBV27 and TRBJ2-7; TRBD1 matches 7 bases. The trim removed 1 base at V and 6 bases at J, leaving 3 bases unmatched. The CDR3 consists of 13 residues. Germline V lookup: CDR1 MNHEY, CDR2 SMNVEV (reference sequence). The CDR3 DNA reads TGTGCCAGCAGTTTATACGCAGGGGGCGAGCAGTACGTC. Translation: CASSLYAGGEQYV.

The chain couples TRBV4-3 to TRBJ2-3, with D perhaps matching TRBD2 (6 bases). Per the germline V gene, CDR1 is LGHNA and CDR2 is YSLEER. Trimming took 0 bases from V and 0 from J, leaving 19 bases between them. CDR3 length: 19 residues. The CDR3: CASSQDVPGGARSTDTQYF. The CDR3 nucleotides read TGCGCCAGCAGCCAAGATGTCCCCGGGGGAGCGAGAAGCACAGATACGCAGTATTTT.

The chain recombines TRBV6-1 with TRBJ2-7; D gene unclear. Per germline, CDR1 MNHNS and CDR2 SASEGT. V was cut by 5 bases and J by 2 bases, with 7 bases left in between. CDR3 length: 12 amino acids. The CDR3 here is CASSLNTYEQYV. The CDR3 DNA follows: TGTGCCAGCAGTTTAAACACCTACGAGCAGTACGTC.

The chain uses TRBV11-3 and TRBJ2-3; 9 bases line up with TRBD1. With 5 bases clipped from V and 5 bases from J, the junction kept 8 bases outside the gene matches. Germline CDR1 SGHNT, CDR2 YENEEA. CDR3 size: 15 residues. Written as DNA, the CDR3 is TGTGCCAGCAGCCCCCGGGACAGGGAGAGAGATACGCAGTATTTT. It translates to CASSPRDRERDTQYF.

The DNA of the CDR3 is TGTGCCAGCTCCCCCGCCTGGGGGTACGAGCAGTACTTC. It translates to CASSPAWGYEQYF. This chain connects TRBV27 to TRBJ2-7; D assignment may be TRBD1 or TRBD2 (5 bases each). Trimming removed 8 bases at V and 4 bases at J, with 15 bases between. The CDR3 extends over 13 amino acids. CDR1 is MNHEY, CDR2 SMNVEV, per germline (reference sequence).

V is TRBV6-5 and J is TRBJ2-3; 7 nucleotides match TRBD2. Trimming removed 8 bases from V and 8 bases from J; junction bases left unmatched: 16. The CDR3 extends over 15 amino acids. Germline CDR1 MNHEY, CDR2 SVGAGI. The CDR3 sequence: CASREHGRSDLTQYF. CDR3 DNA: TGTGCCAGCCGCGAGCACGGGAGGTCCGATCTTACGCAGTATTTT.

The J gene is TRBJ2-6, the V gene TRBV11-2; D uncertain. The CDR3 sequence is 14 residues long. Germline V lookup: CDR1 SGHAT, CDR2 FQNNGV. V lost 5 bases, J lost 4 bases, and 9 bases lay in between. This CDR3 is CASSPAPGANVLTF. The CDR3 nucleotides are TGTGCCAGCAGCCCTGCGCCCGGGGCCAACGTCCTGACTTTC.

The table lists this clone with a few counts. The chain couples TRBV7-9 to TRBJ1-5; 10 positions agree with TRBD1. Trimming took 1 base from V and 2 from J; bases not matched to a gene: 5. Germline values: CDR1 SEHNR, CDR2 FQNEAQ (reference sequence). The CDR3 is made up of 17 amino acids. The CDR3 nucleotides are TGTGCCAGCAGCTTAGGTGGGACAGGGGTTGGCAATCAGCCCCAGCATTTT. Translating gives CASSLGGTGVGNQPQHF.

V is TRBV28 and J is TRBJ2-5; the D gene could be TRBD1 or TRBD2 (5 bases each). Germline V gene sequence: CDR1 MDHEN, CDR2 SYDVKM. Trimming removed 8 bases at V and 4 bases at J, with 11 bases between. This CDR3 spans 12 amino acids. The CDR3 protein is CASCLGVETQYF. The CDR3 region has the DNA TGTGCCAGCTGCTTGGGGGTAGAGACCCAGTACTTC.

V gene TRBV5-1 combines with J gene TRBJ2-1, with TRBD1 matching over 9 bases. The junction had 6 bases not matched to a gene; V was cut back by 0 bases and J by 8 bases. CDR1 is SGHRS and CDR2 is YFSETQ in the germline V gene. The CDR3 is 15 residues long. Written as DNA, the CDR3 is TGCGCCAGCAGCTTGGAGGGGACAGGGTTCGATGAGCAGTTCTTC. This encodes CASSLEGTGFDEQFF.

The CDR3 nucleotides are TGCGCCAGCAGCCAAGTGGGACAGGGGGCCATGAACACTGAAGCTTTCTTT. Translated: CASSQVGQGAMNTEAFF. The rearrangement uses TRBV4-3 and TRBJ1-1; 12 bases agree with TRBD1. V shed 1 base, J shed 0 bases, and the junction held 3 bases outside the gene matches. Germline loops: CDR1 LGHNA, CDR2 YSLEER. The CDR3 has 17 residues.

The chain employs TRBV27 and TRBJ1-2; a weak D match, TRBD1 (6 bases). V lost 5 bases to trimming and J lost 4 bases, with 11 bases between them. The CDR3 loop spans 13 amino acids. Per the germline V gene, CDR1 is MNHEY and CDR2 is SMNVEV (reference sequence). CDR3 DNA sequence: TGTGCCAGCAGTATCGGGGGCCTCTATGGCTACACCTTC. Protein: CASSIGGLYGYTF.

This clone was counted a few times. The chain has TRBV28 and TRBJ2-3; D gene ambiguous. Germline V CDR1 and CDR2: MDHEN, SYDVKM. The V end was cut by 1 base, the J end by 0 bases, with 14 bases between. This CDR3 is 17 amino acids long. The CDR3 loop is CASSLFSRPTSTDTQYF. Written as DNA, the CDR3 is TGTGCCAGCAGTTTATTTTCCAGGCCTACTAGCACAGATACGCAGTATTTT.

The chain recombines TRBV5-1 with TRBJ1-4; 7 bases agree with TRBD1. This CDR3 has 16 residues. Germline CDR1 and CDR2: SGHRS and YFSETQ. J was trimmed by 1 base and V by 0 bases; bases with no gene match: 3. In nucleotides, the CDR3 is TGCGCCAGCAGCTTGGACAACAGGGGAACTAATGAAAAACTGTTTTTT. It is translated as CASSLDNRGTNEKLFF.

The CDR3: CSVRTGRIRGYTF. CDR3 coding DNA: TGCAGCGTCCGGACAGGGAGAATTCGTGGCTACACCTTC. The chain couples TRBV29-1 to TRBJ1-2, with TRBD1 matching over 8 bases. CDR1 is SQVTM and CDR2 is ANQGSEA in the germline V gene. Trimming took 6 bases from V and 7 from J; bases not matched to a gene: 10. The CDR3 spans 13 residues.

This clone was seen a few times. The chain employs TRBV5-4 and TRBJ2-3; 12 bases line up with TRBD2. The CDR3 covers 15 residues. J lost 6 bases, V lost 4 bases, and 6 bases had no gene match. Germline CDR1 and CDR2: SGHNT and YYREEE (reference sequence). Here the CDR3 DNA reads TGTGCCAGCAGCCCTGGACTAGCGGGACGGGATACGCAGTATTTT. It is translated as CASSPGLAGRDTQYF. Full variable domain (outside the CDR3, taken from reference TRBV5-4 and TRBJ2-3): ETGVTQSPTHLIKTRGQQVTLRCSSQSGHNTVSWYQQALGQGPQFIFQYYREEENGRGNFPPRFSGLQFPNYSSELNVNALELDDSALYLCASSPGLAGRDTQYFGPGTRLTVL.

This clone is a singleton in its sample. The chain carries TRBV11-3 and TRBJ1-5; 9 bases agree with TRBD1. The CDR3 sequence is 14 residues long. Germline V lookup: CDR1 SGHNT, CDR2 YENEEA. V shed 4 bases and J 6 bases; nucleotides not matched to a gene: 4. The CDR3 region has the DNA TGTGCCAGCAGCTACGGACAGGGGTCTCAGCCCCAGCATTTT. It is translated as CASSYGQGSQPQHF.

The gene calls are TRBV11-3 and TRBJ2-7; 9 bases match TRBD1. V gave up 5 bases and J gave up 2 bases; unmatched junction bases: 7. CDR1 SGHNT and CDR2 YENEEA come from the germline V gene. The CDR3 has 15 amino acids. As DNA, the CDR3 is TGTGCCAGCAGCCCAACCGGGACAGGGCCCTACGAGCAGTACGTC. This translates into CASSPTGTGPYEQYV.

A few counts support this clone. V and J are TRBV7-9 and TRBJ2-5, with a possible D match to TRBD2 (6 bases). Per germline, CDR1 SEHNR and CDR2 FQNEAQ (reference sequence). Trimming took 3 bases from V and 5 from J, leaving 10 bases between them. CDR3 size: 13 residues. CDR3 bases: TGTGCCAGCAGCTTGGGGGGTAGGGAGACCCAGTACTTC. Translation: CASSLGGRETQYF.